This T cell receptor (beta chain) was found in a study of identical twins. Findings of the study overall: Models underestimated out-of-frame TCR alpha sharing in monozygotic twins.

This clonotype was observed at least ten times. Its cognate antigen is unknown. TCRdb used MiXCR to reprocess the 5' RACE reads, holding one entry per CDR3 protein. Of about 240,000 distinct CDR3 sequences listed, 7.5% are singletons. Unmatched junction bases numbered 8, after V lost 6 bases and J lost 2 bases. CDR1 and CDR2 (germline): MNHEY, SMNVEV (reference sequence). This CDR3 has 15 residues. These data are also associated with another study on yellow fever vaccine responses in identical twins.

This clonotype was sampled from a woman under 30 in good health. This chain connects TRBV27 to TRBJ2-7; TRBD2 agrees at 9 bases. The sequenced material came from CD8+ T cells sorted from blood. The CDR3 loop reads CASSSPQRGAYEQYF. The CDR3 nucleotides read TGTGCCAGCAGCTCCCCCCAGCGGGGGGCCTACGAGCAGTACTTC.